This entry lists 15 T cell receptor beta chains sequenced from one sample in a study of blood T cell repertoires in COVID-19. TCRdb's table, derived via immunoSEQ multiplex PCR, lists solely in-frame clones and lacks some. The sample has roughly 100,000 clones, about 80% seen once; the top ten hold approximately 20%. Sequenced material: peripheral blood. The source of these receptors is a man at least 80 years old with acute or convalescent COVID-19.

In its sample, this clone was seen once. The gene calls are TRBV4-3 and TRBJ1-2; D is perhaps TRBD1 (5 bases). V lost 2 bases to trimming and J lost 7 bases, with 11 bases between them. CDR1 LGHNA and CDR2 YSLEER come from the germline V gene. The CDR3 sequence is 13 residues long. The DNA for the CDR3 is TGCGCCAGCAGCCAACAGGGATACGGTGGCTACACCTTC. Its translation is CASSQQGYGGYTF.

This clone was detected only a few times. The rearrangement joins TRBV7-2 to TRBJ2-1, with 12 bases lining up with TRBD2. V was clipped by 3 bases and J by 6 bases; unmatched bases: 3. Germline V lookup: CDR1 SGHTA, CDR2 FQGNSA. This CDR3 contains 15 residues. The CDR3 region has the DNA TGTGCCAGCAGCTTTCTAGCGGGAGGGGGCAATGAGCAGTTCTTC. Amino acid sequence: CASSFLAGGGNEQFF. The variable domain in full, completed from reference TRBV7-2 and TRBJ2-1, reads GAGVSQSPSNKVTEKGKDVELRCDPISGHTALYWYRQSLGQGLEFLIYFQGNSAPDKSGLPSDRFSAERTGGSVSTLTIQRTQQEDSAVYLCASSFLAGGGNEQFFGPGTRLTVL.

CDR3 residues: CASSQATGSPEAFF. Written as DNA, the CDR3 is TGTGCCAGCAGCCAAGCGACAGGGAGTCCTGAAGCTTTCTTT. The rearrangement joins TRBV11-2 to TRBJ1-1; the match to TRBD1 covers 7 bases. Unmatched junction bases numbered 9, after V lost 5 bases and J lost 6 bases. Germline V lookup: CDR1 SGHAT, CDR2 FQNNGV. The CDR3 runs to 14 residues.

The chain recombines TRBV20-1 with TRBJ2-1; D is unclear. Germline loops: CDR1 DFQATT, CDR2 SNEGSKA (reference sequence). Deletions cut 6 bases from V and 4 bases from J, with 7 bases between. The CDR3 runs to 11 residues. The CDR3 coding sequence is TGCAGTGCAATAGTTTACAATGAGCAGTTCTTC. Translated: CSAIVYNEQFF.

This clone showed up many times. This sequence joins TRBV4-3 and TRBJ2-7; 9 bases agree with TRBD1. Germline V lookup: CDR1 LGHNA, CDR2 YSLEER. J was trimmed by 0 bases and V by 4 bases; bases with no gene match: 4. CDR3 length: 15 residues. Here the CDR3 DNA reads TGCGCCAGCAGCCTCCAGACAGGGGGCTCCTACGAGCAGTACTTC. It specifies CASSLQTGGSYEQYF.

This chain joins TRBV9 and TRBJ2-5, with D perhaps TRBD1 (7 bases). V lost 2 bases and J lost 7, with 21 bases in between. This CDR3 is built from 16 residues. The V gene's germline CDR1 is SGDLS and CDR2 YYNGEE. The CDR3 protein is CASSVPWPGGRGTQYF. The CDR3 nucleotides read TGTGCCAGCAGCGTCCCGTGGCCAGGGGGGCGGGGGACCCAGTACTTC.

This clone was seen only a few times. The rearrangement uses TRBV16 and TRBJ2-2; a possible D gene is TRBD2 (5 bases). This CDR3 is built from 15 residues. The V end lost 2 bases, the J end lost 1 base, and 8 bases lay between the germline ends. Germline V gene data show CDR1 as KGHSY and CDR2 as FQNENV. CDR3 in amino acids: CASSQRGVNTGELFF. The CDR3 nucleotides read TGTGCCAGCAGCCAACGGGGAGTGAACACCGGGGAGCTGTTTTTT. Drawing the rest from reference TRBV16 and TRBJ2-2, the complete variable domain is GEEVAQTPKHLVRGEGQKAKLYCAPIKGHSYVFWYQQVLKNEFKFLISFQNENVFDETGMPKERFSAKCLPNSPCSLEIQATKLEDSAVYFCASSQRGVNTGELFFGEGSRLTVL.

This chain links TRBV24-1 with TRBJ1-6; D is unresolved. Germline assignment: CDR1 KGHDR and CDR2 SFDVKD. Trimming cost V 0 bases and J 7 bases, with 12 bases left between them. The CDR3 has 16 residues. CDR3 sequence (DNA): TGTGCCACCAGTGATTTGCCCCGGGGTGGGAATTCACCCCTCCACTTT. This gives the protein CATSDLPRGGNSPLHF.

V and J are TRBV27 and TRBJ2-3; 8 bases line up with TRBD2. The V gene end was trimmed by 2 bases and the J gene end by 1 base; junction bases not matched to a gene: 2. The CDR3 runs 15 residues. The germline V gene has CDR1 MNHEY and CDR2 SMNVEV (reference sequence). The CDR3 DNA sequence: TGTGCCAGCAGTTTACAGCGGGGGCGCACAGATACGCAGTATTTT. Amino acid sequence: CASSLQRGRTDTQYF.

The chain employs TRBV18 and TRBJ1-2, with a tentative D call TRBD1 (6 bases). Germline V gene data show CDR1 as KGHSH and CDR2 as LQKENI. V lost 6 bases and J 0 bases, leaving 14 bases between the germline ends. The CDR3 totals 15 residues. The CDR3 sequence is CASSPGGASNYGYTF. The CDR3 nucleotides read TGTGCCAGCTCCCCGGGGGGGGCGTCTAACTATGGCTACACCTTC. The variable domain in full, with the rest retrieved from reference TRBV18 and TRBJ1-2, is NAGVMQNPRHLVRRRGQEARLRCSPMKGHSHVYWYRQLPEEGLKFMVYLQKENIIDESGMPKERFSAEFPKEGPSILRIQQVVRGDSAAYFCASSPGGASNYGYTFGSGTRLTVV.

The chain uses TRBV27 and TRBJ2-5, with 7 bases identical to TRBD2. Germline assignment: CDR1 MNHEY and CDR2 SMNVEV (reference sequence). Trimming removed 3 bases from V and 3 bases from J; junction bases left unmatched: 16. The CDR3 spans 18 residues. As DNA, the CDR3 is TGTGCCAGCAGTTTTTGGTCGCGGGGGACCCCGTCAGAAGAGACCCAGTACTTC. Its translation: CASSFWSRGTPSEETQYF.

The chain employs TRBV5-1 and TRBJ1-5; TRBD1 matches at 9 bases. J lost 9 bases, V lost 2 bases, and 9 bases had no gene match. The CDR3 covers 15 residues. The V gene's germline CDR1 is SGHRS and CDR2 YFSETQ. In DNA form, the CDR3 reads TGCGCCAGCAGCTTAGCCGGGACAGGGTCCTCGCCCCAGCATTTT. This translates into CASSLAGTGSSPQHF.

V usage is TRBV7-2 and J usage is TRBJ2-5; 7 positions agree with TRBD1. The germline V gene encodes CDR1 SGHTA and CDR2 FQGNSA. The J segment lost 4 bases and the V segment lost 5 bases, leaving 4 bases of the junction unmatched. This CDR3 is built from 13 residues. The CDR3 region is CASSRGQTETQYF. The CDR3 DNA sequence: TGTGCCAGCAGCAGGGGGCAGACAGAGACCCAGTACTTC.

This clone has more than one count but fewer than ten. The rearrangement joins TRBV19 to TRBJ1-6; D is unclear. There are 15 residues in the CDR3. With 7 bases removed from V and 0 bases from J, the gap between germline ends came to 10 bases. CDR1 and CDR2 from the germline V gene are LNHDA and SQIVND (reference sequence). The CDR3 nucleotides are TGTGCCAGTACCCCTAGGAGCTCCTATAATTCACCCCTCCACTTT. It specifies CASTPRSSYNSPLHF.

The chain carries TRBV29-1 and TRBJ2-1, with 9 bases fitting TRBD1. This CDR3 contains 15 residues. Per the germline V gene, CDR1 is SQVTM and CDR2 is ANQGSEA. The V gene end was trimmed by 4 bases and the J gene end by 5 bases; junction bases not matched to a gene: 9. CDR3 loop: CSVGGSGQGHNEQFF. CDR3 nucleotide sequence: TGCAGCGTTGGGGGCTCGGGACAGGGTCACAATGAGCAGTTCTTC.